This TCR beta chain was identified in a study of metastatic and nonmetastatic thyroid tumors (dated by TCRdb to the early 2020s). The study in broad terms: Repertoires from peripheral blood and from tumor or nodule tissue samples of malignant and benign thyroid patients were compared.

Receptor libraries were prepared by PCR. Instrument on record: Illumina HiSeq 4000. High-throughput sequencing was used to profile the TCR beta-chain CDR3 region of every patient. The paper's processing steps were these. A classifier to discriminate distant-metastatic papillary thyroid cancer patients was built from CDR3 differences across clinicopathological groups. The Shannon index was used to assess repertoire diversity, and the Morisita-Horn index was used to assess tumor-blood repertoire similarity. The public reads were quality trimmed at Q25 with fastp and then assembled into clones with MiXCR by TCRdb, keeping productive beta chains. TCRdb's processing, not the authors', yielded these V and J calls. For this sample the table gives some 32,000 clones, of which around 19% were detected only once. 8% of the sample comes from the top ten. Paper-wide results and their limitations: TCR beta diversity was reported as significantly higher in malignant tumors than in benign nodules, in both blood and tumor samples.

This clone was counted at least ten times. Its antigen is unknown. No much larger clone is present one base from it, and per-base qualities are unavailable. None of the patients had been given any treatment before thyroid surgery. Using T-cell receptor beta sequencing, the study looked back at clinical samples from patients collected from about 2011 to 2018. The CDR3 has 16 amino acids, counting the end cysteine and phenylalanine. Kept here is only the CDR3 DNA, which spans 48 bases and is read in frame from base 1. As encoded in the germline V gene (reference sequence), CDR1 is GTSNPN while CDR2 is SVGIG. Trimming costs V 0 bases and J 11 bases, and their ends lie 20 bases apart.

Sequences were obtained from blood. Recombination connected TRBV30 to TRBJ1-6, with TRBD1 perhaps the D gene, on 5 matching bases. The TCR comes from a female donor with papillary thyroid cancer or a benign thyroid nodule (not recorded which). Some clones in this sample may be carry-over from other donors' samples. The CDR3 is CAWSVQALGGSPPLHF. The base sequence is TGTGCCTGGAGTGTACAGGCCCTTGGCGGGAGTCCACCCCTCCACTTT.